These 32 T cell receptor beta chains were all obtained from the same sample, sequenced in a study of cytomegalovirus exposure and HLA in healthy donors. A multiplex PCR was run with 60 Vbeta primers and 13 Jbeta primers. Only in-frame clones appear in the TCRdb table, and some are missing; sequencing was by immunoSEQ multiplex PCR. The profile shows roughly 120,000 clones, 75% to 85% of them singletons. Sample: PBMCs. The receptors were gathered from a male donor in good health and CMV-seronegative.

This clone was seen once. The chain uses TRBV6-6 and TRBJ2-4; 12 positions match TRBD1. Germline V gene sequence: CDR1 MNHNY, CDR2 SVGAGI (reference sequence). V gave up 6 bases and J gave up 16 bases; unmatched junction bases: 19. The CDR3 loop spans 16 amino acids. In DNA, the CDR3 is TGTGCCAGCAGCCATACCGGAGGGACAGGGGGCATGGATGGATACTTC. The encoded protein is CASSHTGGTGGMDGYF.

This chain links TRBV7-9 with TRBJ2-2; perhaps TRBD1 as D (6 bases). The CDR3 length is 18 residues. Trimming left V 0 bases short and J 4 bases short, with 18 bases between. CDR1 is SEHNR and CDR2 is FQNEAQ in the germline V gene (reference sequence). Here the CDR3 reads CASSLAKTGLFGTGELFF. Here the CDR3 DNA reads TGTGCCAGCAGCTTAGCGAAGACAGGACTGTTTGGCACCGGGGAGCTGTTTTTT.

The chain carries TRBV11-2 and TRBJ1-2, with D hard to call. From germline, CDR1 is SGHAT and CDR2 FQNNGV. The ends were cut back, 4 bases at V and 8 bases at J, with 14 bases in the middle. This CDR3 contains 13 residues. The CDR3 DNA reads TGTGCCAGCAGCTCCTACCAAACGACAGGCTACACCTTC. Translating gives CASSSYQTTGYTF.

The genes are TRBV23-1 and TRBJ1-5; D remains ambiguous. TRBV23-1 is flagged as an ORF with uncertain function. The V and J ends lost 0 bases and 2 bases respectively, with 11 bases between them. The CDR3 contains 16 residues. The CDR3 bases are TGCGCCAGCAGTCAATCAACCGGGGTCGGCAATCAGCCCCAGCATTTT. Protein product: CASSQSTGVGNQPQHF.

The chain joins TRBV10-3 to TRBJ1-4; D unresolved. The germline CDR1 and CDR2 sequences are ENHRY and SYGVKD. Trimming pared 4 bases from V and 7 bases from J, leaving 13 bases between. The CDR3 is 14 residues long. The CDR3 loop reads CAISAGTPGEKLFF. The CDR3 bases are TGTGCCATCAGTGCCGGCACGCCAGGTGAAAAACTGTTTTTT.

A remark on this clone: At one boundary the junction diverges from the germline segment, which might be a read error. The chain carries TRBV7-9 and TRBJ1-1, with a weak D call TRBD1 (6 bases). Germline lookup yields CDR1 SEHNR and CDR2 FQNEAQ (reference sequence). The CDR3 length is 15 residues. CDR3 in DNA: TGTTCCAGCAGCTTAGGTACGAGCACAGGGACTGAAGCTTTCTTT. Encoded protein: CSSSLGTSTGTEAFF.

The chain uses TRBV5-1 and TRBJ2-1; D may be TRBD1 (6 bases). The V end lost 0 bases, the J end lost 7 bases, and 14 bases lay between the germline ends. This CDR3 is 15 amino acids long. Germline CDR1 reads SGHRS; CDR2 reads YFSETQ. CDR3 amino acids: CASSLEGGRLNEQFF. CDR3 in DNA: TGCGCCAGCAGCTTGGAAGGGGGTAGGTTGAATGAGCAGTTCTTC.

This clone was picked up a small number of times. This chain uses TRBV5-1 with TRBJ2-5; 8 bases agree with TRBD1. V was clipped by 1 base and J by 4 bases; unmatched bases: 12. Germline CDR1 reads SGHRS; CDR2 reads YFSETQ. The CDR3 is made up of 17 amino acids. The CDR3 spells CASSLIPLRGLVETQYF. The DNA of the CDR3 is TGCGCCAGCAGCTTGATACCCCTCAGGGGGCTTGTAGAGACCCAGTACTTC.

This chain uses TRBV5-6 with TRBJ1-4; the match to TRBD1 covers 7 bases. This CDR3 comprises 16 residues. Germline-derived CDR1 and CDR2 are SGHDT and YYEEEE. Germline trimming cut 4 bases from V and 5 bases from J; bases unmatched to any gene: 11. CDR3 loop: CASSVGQTSPNEKLFF. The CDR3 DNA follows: TGTGCCAGCAGCGTGGGACAGACGAGCCCCAATGAAAAACTGTTTTTT.

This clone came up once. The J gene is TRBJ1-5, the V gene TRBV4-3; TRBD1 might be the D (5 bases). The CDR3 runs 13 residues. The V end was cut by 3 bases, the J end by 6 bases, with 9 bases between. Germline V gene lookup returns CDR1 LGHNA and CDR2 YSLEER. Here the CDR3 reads CASSQSRGQPQHF. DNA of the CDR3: TGCGCCAGCAGCCAGTCTAGGGGTCAGCCCCAGCATTTT.

DNA for the CDR3: TGTGCCTGGAGTGCGGGACAGGGGTGGAACACCATATATTTT. It translates to CAWSAGQGWNTIYF. The rearrangement uses TRBV30 and TRBJ1-3; TRBD1 matches 10 bases. With 1 base clipped from V and 7 bases from J, the junction kept 4 bases outside the gene matches. The CDR3 spans 14 residues. Looked up from germline, CDR1 is GTSNPN and CDR2 is SVGIG (reference sequence).

The CDR3, as DNA: TGCGCCAGCAGGAACGGACAGGGGATGCGAAGGCGAGCCACTGAAGCTTTCTTT. Protein sequence: CASRNGQGMRRRATEAFF. The chain links TRBV10-2 to TRBJ1-1; 9 nucleotides agree with TRBD1. Germline V gene data show CDR1 as WSHSY and CDR2 as SAAADI. The CDR3 length is 18 residues. V gave up 6 bases and J gave up 4 bases; unmatched junction bases: 18.

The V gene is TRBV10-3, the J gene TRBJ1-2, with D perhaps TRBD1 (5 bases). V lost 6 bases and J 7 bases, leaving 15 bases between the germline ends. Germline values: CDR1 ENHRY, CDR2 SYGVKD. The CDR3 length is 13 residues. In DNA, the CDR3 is TGTGCCATCAGAGATGCAGGGTTATCTGGCTACACCTTC. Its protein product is CAIRDAGLSGYTF.

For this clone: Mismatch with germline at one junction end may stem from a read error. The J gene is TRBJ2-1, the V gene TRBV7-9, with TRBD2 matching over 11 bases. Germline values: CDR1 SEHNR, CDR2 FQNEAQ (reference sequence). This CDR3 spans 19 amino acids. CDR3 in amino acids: CSSSPGTTASGRLYNEQFF. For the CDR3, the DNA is TGTTCCAGCAGCCCCGGGACTACGGCTAGCGGGAGGCTATACAATGAGCAGTTCTTC.

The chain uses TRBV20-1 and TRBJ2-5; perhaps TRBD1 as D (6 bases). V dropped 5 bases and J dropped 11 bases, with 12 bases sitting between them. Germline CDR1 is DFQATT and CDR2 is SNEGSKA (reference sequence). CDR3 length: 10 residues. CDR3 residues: CSAFRQEQYF. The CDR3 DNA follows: TGCAGTGCTTTTAGACAGGAGCAGTACTTC.

CDR3 amino acids: CASTTGTSSYEQYF. In nucleotides, the CDR3 is TGTGCCAGCACCACAGGGACAAGCTCCTACGAGCAGTACTTC. J is TRBJ2-7 and V is TRBV5-5; TRBD1 might be the D (6 bases). V lost 6 bases to trimming and J lost 0 bases, with 13 bases between them. The CDR3 totals 14 residues. Germline lookup yields CDR1 SGHKS and CDR2 YYEKEE (reference sequence).

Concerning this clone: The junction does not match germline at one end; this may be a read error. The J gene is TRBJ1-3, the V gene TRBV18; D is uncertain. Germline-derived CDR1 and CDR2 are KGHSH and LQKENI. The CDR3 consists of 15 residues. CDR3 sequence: CASSPLQASGNTIYF. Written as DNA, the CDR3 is TGTGCCAGCTCGCCACTGCAGGCTTCTGGAAACACCATATATTTT.

The CDR3 region is CASTDEQFF. The CDR3 DNA follows: TGTGCCAGTACGGATGAGCAGTTCTTC. The chain combines TRBV19 with TRBJ2-1; D not resolved. Germline values: CDR1 LNHDA, CDR2 SQIVND (reference sequence). The CDR3 contains 9 residues. The ends were cut back, 7 bases at V and 8 bases at J, with 3 bases in the middle.

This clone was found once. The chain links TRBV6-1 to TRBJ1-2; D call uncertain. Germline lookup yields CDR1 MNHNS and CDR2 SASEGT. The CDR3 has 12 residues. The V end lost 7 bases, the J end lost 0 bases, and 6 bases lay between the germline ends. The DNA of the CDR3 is TGTGCCAGCATTCGAGCTAACTATGGCTACACCTTC. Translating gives CASIRANYGYTF.

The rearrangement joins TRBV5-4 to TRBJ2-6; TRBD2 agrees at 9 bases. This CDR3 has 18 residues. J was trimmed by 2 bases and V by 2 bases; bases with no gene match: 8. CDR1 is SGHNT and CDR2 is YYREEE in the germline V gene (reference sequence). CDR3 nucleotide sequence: TGTGCCAGCAGCTTCGGCCTGGCGGGAGGGCCTGGGGCCAACGTCCTGACTTTC. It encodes CASSFGLAGGPGANVLTF. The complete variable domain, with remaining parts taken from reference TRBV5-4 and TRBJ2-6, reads ETGVTQSPTHLIKTRGQQVTLRCSSQSGHNTVSWYQQALGQGPQFIFQYYREEENGRGNFPPRFSGLQFPNYSSELNVNALELDDSALYLCASSFGLAGGPGANVLTFGAGSRLTVL.

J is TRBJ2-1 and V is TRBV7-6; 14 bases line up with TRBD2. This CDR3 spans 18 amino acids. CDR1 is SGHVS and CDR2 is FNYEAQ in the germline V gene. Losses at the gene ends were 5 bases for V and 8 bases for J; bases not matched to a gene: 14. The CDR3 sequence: CASSLGTSGSLRRDEQFF. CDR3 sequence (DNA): TGTGCCAGCAGCCTCGGGACTAGCGGGAGCCTACGGCGGGATGAGCAGTTCTTC.

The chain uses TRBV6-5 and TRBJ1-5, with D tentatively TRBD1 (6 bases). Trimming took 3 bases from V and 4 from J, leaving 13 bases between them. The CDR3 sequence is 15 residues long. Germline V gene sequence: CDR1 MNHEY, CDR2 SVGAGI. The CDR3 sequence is CASSYGGRGNQPQHF. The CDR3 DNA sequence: TGTGCCAGCAGTTATGGGGGCAGGGGTAATCAGCCCCAGCATTTT.

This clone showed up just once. CDR3 DNA: TGTGCCAGCAGCTTAGCGGACAGGTACTACGAGCAGTACTTC. It specifies CASSLADRYYEQYF. This chain connects TRBV7-2 to TRBJ2-5; 7 bases align to TRBD1. The J call may not be correct, given that the DNA end is closer to TRBJ2-7. Germline values: CDR1 SGHTA, CDR2 FQGNSA. The CDR3 is 14 amino acids.

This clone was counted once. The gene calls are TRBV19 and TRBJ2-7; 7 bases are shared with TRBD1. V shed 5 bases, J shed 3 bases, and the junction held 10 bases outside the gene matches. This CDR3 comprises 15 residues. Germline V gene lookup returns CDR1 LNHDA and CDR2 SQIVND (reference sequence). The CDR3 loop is CASSLVGQFNYEQYF. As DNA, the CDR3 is TGTGCCAGTAGTCTGGTGGGACAGTTCAACTACGAGCAGTACTTC.

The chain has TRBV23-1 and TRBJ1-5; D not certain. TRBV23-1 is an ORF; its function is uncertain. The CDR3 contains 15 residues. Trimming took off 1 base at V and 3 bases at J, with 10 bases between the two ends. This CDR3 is CASSQLILLNQPQHF. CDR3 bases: TGCGCCAGCAGTCAATTGATACTCCTCAATCAGCCCCAGCATTTT.

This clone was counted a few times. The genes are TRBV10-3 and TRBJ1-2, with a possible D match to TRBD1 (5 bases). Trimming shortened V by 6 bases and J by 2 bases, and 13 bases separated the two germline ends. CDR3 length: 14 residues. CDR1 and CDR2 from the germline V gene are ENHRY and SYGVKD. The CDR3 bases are TGTGCCATCAGGCCGTCGGACACCAACTATGGCTACACCTTC. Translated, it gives CAIRPSDTNYGYTF.

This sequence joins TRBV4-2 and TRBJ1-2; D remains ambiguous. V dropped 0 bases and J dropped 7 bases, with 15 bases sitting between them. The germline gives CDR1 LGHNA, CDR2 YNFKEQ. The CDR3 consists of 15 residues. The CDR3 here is CASSQDFIGFSGYTF. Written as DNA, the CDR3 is TGTGCCAGCAGCCAAGATTTCATCGGGTTCTCTGGCTACACCTTC.

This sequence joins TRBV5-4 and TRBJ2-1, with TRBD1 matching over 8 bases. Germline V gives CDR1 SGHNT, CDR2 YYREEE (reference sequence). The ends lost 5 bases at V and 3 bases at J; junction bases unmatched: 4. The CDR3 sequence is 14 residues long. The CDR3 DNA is TGTGCCAGCAGACTTGACAGGGGCTACAATGAGCAGTTCTTC. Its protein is CASRLDRGYNEQFF. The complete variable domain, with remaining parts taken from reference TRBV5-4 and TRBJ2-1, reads ETGVTQSPTHLIKTRGQQVTLRCSSQSGHNTVSWYQQALGQGPQFIFQYYREEENGRGNFPPRFSGLQFPNYSSELNVNALELDDSALYLCASRLDRGYNEQFFGPGTRLTVL.

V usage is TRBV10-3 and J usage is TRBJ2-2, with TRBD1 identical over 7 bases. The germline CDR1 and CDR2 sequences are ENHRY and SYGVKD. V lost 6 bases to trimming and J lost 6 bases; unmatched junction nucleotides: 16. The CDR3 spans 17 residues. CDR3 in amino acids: CAISAYRQGVVPGELFF. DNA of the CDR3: TGTGCCATCAGCGCCTACAGACAGGGAGTGGTCCCCGGGGAGCTGTTTTTT.

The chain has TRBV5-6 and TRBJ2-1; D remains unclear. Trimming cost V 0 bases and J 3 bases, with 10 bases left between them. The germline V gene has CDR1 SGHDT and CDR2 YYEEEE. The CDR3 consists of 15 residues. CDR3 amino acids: CASSLGHTVYNEQFF. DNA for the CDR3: TGTGCCAGCAGCTTGGGACATACCGTCTACAATGAGCAGTTCTTC.

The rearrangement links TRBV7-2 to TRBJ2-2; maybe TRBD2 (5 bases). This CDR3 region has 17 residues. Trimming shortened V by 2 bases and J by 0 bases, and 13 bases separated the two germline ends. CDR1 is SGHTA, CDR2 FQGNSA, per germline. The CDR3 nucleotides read TGTGCCAGCAGCTTAACTTTGGGCGGGTCGAACACCGGGGAGCTGTTTTTT. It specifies CASSLTLGGSNTGELFF.

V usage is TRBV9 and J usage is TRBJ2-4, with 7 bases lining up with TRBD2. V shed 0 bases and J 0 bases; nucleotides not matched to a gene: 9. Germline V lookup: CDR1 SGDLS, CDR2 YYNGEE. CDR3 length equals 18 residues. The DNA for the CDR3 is TGTGCCAGCAGCGTAGATCCAGCGGGGCCTCTAGCCAAAAACATTCAGTACTTC. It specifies CASSVDPAGPLAKNIQYF.